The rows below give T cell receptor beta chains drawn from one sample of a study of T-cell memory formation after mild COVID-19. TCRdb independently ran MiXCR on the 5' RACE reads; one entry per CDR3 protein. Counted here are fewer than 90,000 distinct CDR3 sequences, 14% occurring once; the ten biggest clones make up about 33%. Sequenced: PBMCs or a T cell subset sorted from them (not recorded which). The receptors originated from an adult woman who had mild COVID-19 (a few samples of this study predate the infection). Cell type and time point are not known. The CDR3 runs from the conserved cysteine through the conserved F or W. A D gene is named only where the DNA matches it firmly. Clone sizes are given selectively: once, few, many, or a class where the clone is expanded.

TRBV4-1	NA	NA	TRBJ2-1	CASSQTVQGGLQDEQFF	TGCGCCAGCAGCCAAACCGTACAGGGGGGGTTACAGGATGAGCAGTTCTTC
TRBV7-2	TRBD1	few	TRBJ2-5	CASSLVGQVYEETQYF	TGTGCCAGCAGCTTAGTTGGACAGGTATACGAAGAGACCCAGTACTTC
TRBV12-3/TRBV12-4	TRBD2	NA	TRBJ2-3	CASSLGLDRDTQYF	TGTGCCAGCAGTTTGGGACTAGATAGGGATACGCAGTATTTT
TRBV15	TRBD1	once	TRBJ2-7	CATSGATGAYEQYF	TGTGCCACCAGCGGTGCGACAGGGGCCTACGAGCAGTACTTC
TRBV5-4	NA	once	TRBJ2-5	CASSGDGQETQYF	TGTGCCAGCAGCGGGGACGGTCAAGAGACCCAGTACTTC
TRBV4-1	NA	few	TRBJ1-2	CASSQVGEYYGYTF	TGCGCCAGCAGCCAAGTTGGGGAATACTATGGCTACACCTTC
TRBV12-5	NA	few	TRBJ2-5	CASGLPGPIGETQYF	TGTGCTAGTGGGCTTCCGGGCCCCATTGGAGAGACCCAGTACTTC
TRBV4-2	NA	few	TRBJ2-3	CASSQEDRPDTQYF	TGTGCCAGCAGCCAAGAGGACCGACCAGATACGCAGTATTTT
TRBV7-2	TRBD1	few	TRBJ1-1	CASSLLYTGTANTEAFF	TGTGCCAGCAGCTTACTATACACCGGGACAGCGAACACTGAAGCTTTCTTT
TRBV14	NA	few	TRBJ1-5	CASSQGWGRNQPQHF	TGTGCCAGCAGCCAAGGGTGGGGCCGGAATCAGCCCCAGCATTTT
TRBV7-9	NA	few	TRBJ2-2	CASSSVATEVGELFF	TGTGCCAGCAGCTCCGTGGCTACAGAGGTCGGGGAGCTGTTTTTT
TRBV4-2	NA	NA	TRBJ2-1	CASRSSVERMYNGQFF	TGTGCCAGCAGATCCTCGGTGGAGCGGATGTACAATGGGCAGTTCTTC
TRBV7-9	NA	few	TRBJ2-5	CASSSGEGGGETQYF	TGTGCCAGCAGCTCCGGCGAGGGAGGCGGTGAGACCCAGTACTTC
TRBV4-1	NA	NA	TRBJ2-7	CASSQDWRGGGYEQYF	TGCGCCAGCAGCCAAGACTGGAGAGGGGGAGGCTACGAGCAGTACTTC
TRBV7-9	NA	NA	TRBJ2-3	CASSPTPGYGQNTDTQYF	TGTGCCAGCAGCCCCACGCCCGGGTACGGACAGAACACAGATACGCAGTATTTT
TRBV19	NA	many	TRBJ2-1	CASSRGGDYNEQFF	TGTGCCAGTAGCCGAGGAGGGGACTACAATGAGCAGTTCTTC
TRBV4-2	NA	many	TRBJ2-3	CASSQDRGLRTDTQYF	TGTGCCAGCAGCCAAGATCGGGGCTTACGCACAGATACGCAGTATTTT
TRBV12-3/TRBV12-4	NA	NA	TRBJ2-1	CASSLEHLVYNEQFF	TGTGCCAGCAGTTTGGAGCATTTAGTCTACAATGAGCAGTTCTTC
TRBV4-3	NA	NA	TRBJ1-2	CASSQDRVLTSSTHGYTF	TGCGCCAGCAGCCAAGATCGTGTGTTGACAAGCTCCACACATGGCTACACCTTC
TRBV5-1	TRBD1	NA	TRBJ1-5	CASSLTAGGSGNQPQHF	TGCGCCAGCAGCTTGACGGCAGGGGGTTCCGGAAATCAGCCCCAGCATTTT
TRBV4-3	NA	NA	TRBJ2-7	CASSLSLGSSYEQYF	TGCGCCAGCAGCCTCTCGTTGGGGAGCTCCTACGAGCAGTACTTC
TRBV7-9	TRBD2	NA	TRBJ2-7	CASSLALAGGTSYEQYF	TGTGCCAGCAGCTTAGCGCTAGCGGGAGGGACCTCCTACGAGCAGTACTTC
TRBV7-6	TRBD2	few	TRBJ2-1	CASSLTGGQAYNEQFF	TGTGCCAGCAGCTTGACGGGAGGACAAGCCTACAATGAGCAGTTCTTC
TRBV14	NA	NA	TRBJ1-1	CASRGLGGAEAFF	TGTGCCAGCCGAGGACTTGGGGGGGCTGAAGCTTTCTTT
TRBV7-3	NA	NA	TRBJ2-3	CASSQGGADTQYF	TGTGCCAGCAGCCAAGGAGGGGCAGATACGCAGTATTTT
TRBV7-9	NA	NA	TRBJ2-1	CASSRTTRGYNEQFF	TGTGCCAGCAGCCGCACGACCAGGGGATACAATGAGCAGTTCTTC
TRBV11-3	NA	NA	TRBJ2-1	CASSLDPGRTDNEQFF	TGTGCCAGCAGCTTAGATCCGGGACGGACCGACAATGAGCAGTTCTTC
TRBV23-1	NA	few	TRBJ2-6	CASPRGEWGAEANVLTF	TGCGCCAGCCCGCGGGGAGAGTGGGGGGCAGAGGCCAACGTCCTGACTTTC
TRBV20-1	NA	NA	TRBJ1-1	CSARDLGFTEAFF	TGCAGTGCTAGAGATCTCGGGTTCACTGAAGCTTTCTTT
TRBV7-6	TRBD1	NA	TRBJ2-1	CASSPVGTANEQFF	TGTGCCAGCAGCCCTGTAGGGACAGCGAATGAGCAGTTCTTC
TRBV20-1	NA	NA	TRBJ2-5	CSVPSPVRETQYF	TGCAGTGTTCCTTCTCCCGTCCGAGAGACCCAGTACTTC
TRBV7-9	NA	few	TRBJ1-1	CASSLGLISNTEAFF	TGTGCCAGCAGCTTAGGACTGATCTCGAACACTGAAGCTTTCTTT
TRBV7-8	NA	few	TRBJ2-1	CASSWTEGSPNNEQFF	TGTGCCAGCAGCTGGACGGAGGGTTCCCCCAACAATGAGCAGTTCTTC
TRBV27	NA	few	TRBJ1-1	CASSLSLGAEAFF	TGTGCCAGCAGTTTAAGCCTCGGCGCTGAAGCTTTCTTT
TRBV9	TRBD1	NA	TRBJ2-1	CASSYRGQGRYNEQFF	TGTGCCAGCAGCTACCGGGGACAGGGACGCTACAATGAGCAGTTCTTC
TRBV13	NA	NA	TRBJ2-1	CASSLGGGSSYNEQFF	TGTGCCAGCAGCTTAGGAGGTGGTAGCTCCTACAATGAGCAGTTCTTC
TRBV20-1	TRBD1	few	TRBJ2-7	CSARSRDRVYEQYF	TGCAGTGCTAGAAGCCGGGACAGGGTCTACGAGCAGTACTTC
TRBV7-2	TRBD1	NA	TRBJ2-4	CASSYDRVNIQYF	TGTGCCAGCAGTTACGACAGGGTAAACATTCAGTACTTC
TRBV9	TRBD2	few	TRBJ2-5	CASSVARTGGPAFQYF	TGTGCCAGCAGCGTAGCTAGGACGGGGGGGCCGGCGTTTCAGTACTTC
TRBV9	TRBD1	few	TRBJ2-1	CASSVGQGAGEQFF	TGTGCCAGCAGCGTGGGACAGGGGGCGGGTGAGCAGTTCTTC
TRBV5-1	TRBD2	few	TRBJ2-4	CASSYGLAGVVENIQYF	TGCGCCAGCAGCTACGGACTAGCGGGAGTGGTAGAAAACATTCAGTACTTC
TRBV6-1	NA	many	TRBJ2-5	CASSGQETQYF	TGTGCCAGCAGTGGCCAAGAGACCCAGTACTTC
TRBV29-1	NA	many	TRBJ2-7	CSVDPRGSSYEQYF	TGCAGCGTTGATCCCAGGGGCAGCTCCTACGAGCAGTACTTC
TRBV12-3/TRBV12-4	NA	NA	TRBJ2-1	CASSLLEWAHEQFF	TGTGCCAGCAGTTTACTAGAGTGGGCGCATGAGCAGTTCTTC
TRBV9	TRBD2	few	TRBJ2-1	CASSDSGRGNEQFF	TGTGCCAGCAGCGATAGCGGGAGGGGGAATGAGCAGTTCTTC
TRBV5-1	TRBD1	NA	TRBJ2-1	CASSGSGGYNEQFF	TGCGCCAGCAGCGGATCAGGGGGCTACAATGAGCAGTTCTTC
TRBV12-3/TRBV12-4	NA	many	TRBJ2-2	CASSFTGAGELFF	TGTGCCAGCAGTTTTACGGGTGCCGGGGAGCTGTTTTTT
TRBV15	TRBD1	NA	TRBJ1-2	CATSLWGSRRQGDNGYTF	TGTGCCACCAGCCTCTGGGGATCGAGAAGACAGGGGGACAATGGCTACACCTTC
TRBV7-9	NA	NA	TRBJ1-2	CASSFTGQDANYGYTF	TGTGCCAGCAGCTTTACGGGGCAAGATGCTAACTATGGCTACACCTTC
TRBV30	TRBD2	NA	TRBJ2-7	CAWSWASGVHEQYF	TGTGCCTGGAGTTGGGCTAGCGGGGTCCACGAGCAGTACTTC
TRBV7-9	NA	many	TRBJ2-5	CASRVQGFQTQYF	TGTGCCAGCAGGGTACAGGGCTTCCAGACCCAGTACTTC
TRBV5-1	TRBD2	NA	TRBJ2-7	CASRLAGNLGDEQYF	TGCGCCAGCAGGCTAGCGGGAAATTTGGGCGACGAGCAGTACTTC
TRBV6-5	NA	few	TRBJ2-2	CASSGRENTGELFF	TGTGCCAGCAGTGGGAGAGAAAACACCGGGGAGCTGTTTTTT
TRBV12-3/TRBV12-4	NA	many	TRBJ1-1	CASSLGQLNTEAFF	TGTGCCAGCAGTTTAGGACAGCTGAACACTGAAGCTTTCTTT
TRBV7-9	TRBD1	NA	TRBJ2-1	CASSSPGQGVYNEQFF	TGTGCCAGCAGTTCCCCGGGACAGGGAGTATACAATGAGCAGTTCTTC
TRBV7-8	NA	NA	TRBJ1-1	CASSYSGGNTEAFF	TGTGCCAGCAGCTACTCGGGGGGGAACACTGAAGCTTTCTTT